This T cell receptor beta chain was identified during a study of blood T cell repertoires in COVID-19. Looked up from germline, CDR1 is LGHDT and CDR2 is YNNKEL (reference sequence). The CDR3 extends over 12 amino acids. V was cut by 3 bases and J by 7 bases, with 10 bases left in between. The repertoire was sequenced with immunoSEQ multiplex PCR; TCRdb's copy has only in-frame clones and lacks some. The table has approximately 100,000 clones, about 86% seen once. Specimen: PBMCs or T cells enriched from blood (not recorded which). The V and J genes are TRBV3-1 (or the pseudogene TRBV3-2) and TRBJ2-7; possible D gene TRBD2, 6 bases. This clonotype originated in a woman aged 45-59 years who had recovered from COVID-19. CDR3 loop: CASSHSAGEQYF. Written as DNA, the CDR3 is TGTGCCAGCAGCCACTCTGCGGGGGAGCAGTACTTC.